The entry that follows covers one TCR beta chain sequence. There is no known antigen for this receptor. Per-base qualities were not stored, and no clone one base away is much larger. These data come from a study of blood T cell repertoires in COVID-19 (dated by TCRdb to the early 2020s). Turning to the overall study: Collaborator samples came from the United States, Italy and Spain and covered acute and convalescent phases of COVID-19. The prospective study material was composed of cDNA or gDNA derived from T cells, B-cell-depleted T cells, or PBMCs. The dataset comprised deeply sampled blood TCRbeta repertoires from subjects exposed to, actively infected with, or recovered from COVID-19. The repertoires were released in a freely available public database intended as a resource for research on the immune response to SARS-CoV-2. The samples were drawn from two sources: the first 160 participants of the ongoing ImmuneRACE study, and about 1,300 subjects contributed by 6 global collaborators. The sample metadata nearly always contained a de-identified subject ID, COVID-19 status, age in years and sex. Where available, HLA class I and class II types were taken from metadata supplied by the sample provider and were not determined by assay-based typing. Overall study results and their limits: How much clinical and demographic metadata was included differed by source and by participant, and the metadata was provided uncurated.

Enrolling through a virtual design, the prospective study's participants ranged in age from about 18 to 89 years and lived across around 25 United States geographic areas. Cohort assignment in the prospective study relied on participant-reported clinical history from a screening survey and a study questionnaire. ImmuneRACE Cohort 3 recovered participants were defined by two consecutive negative NP/OP PCR tests, healthcare professional clearance, or symptom resolution. Each participant in the prospective study had whole blood, serum and a nasopharyngeal or oropharyngeal swab collected by mobile phlebotomists. Prospective study participants could optionally give additional blood draws and questionnaires over a roughly 2-month period. Before DNA extraction, blood samples from the prospective study were shipped at room temperature or frozen. Unmatched junction bases come to 6, with V trimmed by 4 bases and J by 6 bases. From the cysteine through the phenylalanine, the CDR3 covers 15 amino acids. Left in the record is the CDR3 DNA by itself, 45 bases read in frame from the first base. CDR1 LGHNA and CDR2 YNFKEQ were looked up in the germline V gene.

TCRbeta CDR3 regions were amplified from genomic DNA using the immunoSEQ Assay, a bias-controlled multiplex PCR. The source study handled its data this way. Nucleated cell counts per sample were estimated from amplification of reference gene primers within the assay. Sequence reads were collapsed and filtered to measure the absolute abundance of every unique TCRbeta CDR3 rearrangement. For each sample, productive Simpson clonality was calculated by taking the square root of Simpson's diversity index across productive rearrangements. This is the immuneACCESS table as TCRdb keeps it, with only in-frame sequences that have V and J called. A part of the clones is gone; compared with another copy, unresolved V genes explain less than half, and the rest is unexplained. Clone size and V and J calls were adopted from that table, with D and trimming inferred from the DNA. In this sample the table shows under 450,000 clones, 87% of which occur a single time. The ten top clones hold around 1.3% of the sample.

The origin of this receptor is a man aged 30 to 45 who had recovered from COVID-19. Sequences were obtained from PBMCs or T cells enriched from blood (not recorded which). Here the chain combines TRBV4-2 and TRBJ2-3; 11 bases in between match TRBD1. The sequence in DNA is TGTGCCAGCAGCCTTGGACAGGGGGCCATGGATACGCAGTATTTT. Protein translation: CASSLGQGAMDTQYF.